A selection of T cell receptor beta chains follows, all from one sample in a study of T cells in Graves' hyperthyroidism and ophthalmopathy. TCRdb re-derived calls from the multiplex PCR reads in MiXCR, one entry per CDR3 protein. This sample has around 800,000 distinct CDR3 sequences, with over 35% found just once. Sequencing used blood. Every receptor here comes from a man between 18 and 35 years old with Graves' hyperthyroidism. The CDR3 runs from the conserved cysteine through the conserved F or W. D genes are given only for firm matches. Clone size is not always given. Where it is, it says once, few, many or a class for expanded clones.

j_gene,abundance,d_gene,v_gene,CDR3aa,CDR3nt
TRBJ2-7,-,TRBD2,TRBV7-6,CASSREGTRSPEQYF,TGCGCCAGCAGCCGCGAAGGGACTAGATCCCCCGAGCAGTACTTC
TRBJ2-5,few,TRBD2,TRBV7-9,CASSPVERGDETQYF,TGTGCCAGCAGCCCGGTCGAGCGGGGGGACGAGACCCAGTACTTC
TRBJ1-1,many,TRBD1,TRBV29-1,CSASGGFGTEAFF,TGCAGCGCTTCAGGGGGATTCGGCACTGAAGCTTTCTTT
TRBJ2-7,few,-,TRBV20-1,CSATLSGGDSYEQYF,TGCAGTGCTACCCTTAGCGGAGGGGACTCCTACGAGCAGTACTTC
TRBJ1-5,many,-,TRBV7-2,CASSPAAVSNQPQHF,TGTGCCAGCAGCCCGGCGGCGGTGAGCAATCAGCCCCAGCATTTT
TRBJ1-1,many,-,TRBV12-3/TRBV12-4,CASIKNSDEAFF,TGTGCCAGCATTAAGAATTCGGATGAAGCTTTCTTT
TRBJ2-7,once,-,TRBV6-1,CASSPRSPYEQYF,TGTGCCAGCAGTCCTAGGAGCCCCTACGAGCAGTACTTC
TRBJ2-7,-,-,TRBV9,CASSVSGYSYEQYF,TGTGCCAGCAGCGTCTCAGGTTACTCCTACGAGCAGTACTTC
TRBJ1-1,many,-,TRBV24-1,CATSAGANTEAFF,TGTGCCACCAGTGCTGGGGCGAACACTGAAGCTTTCTTT
TRBJ2-6,-,-,TRBV19,CASSPDRGGNVLTF,TGTGCCAGTAGCCCCGACAGAGGGGGCAACGTCCTGACTTTC
TRBJ1-2,-,-,TRBV7-9,CASSLEDSPNYGYTF,TGTGCCAGCAGCTTAGAGGACAGTCCTAACTATGGCTACACCTTC
TRBJ2-7,-,TRBD2,TRBV7-2,CASSPLGGGEQYF,TGCGCCAGCAGCCCCCTCGGGGGGGGCGAGCAGTACTTC
TRBJ2-5,-,TRBD1,TRBV29-1,CSQDGTDRQETQYF,TGCAGCCAAGATGGGACAGACCGCCAAGAGACCCAGTACTTC
TRBJ2-3,-,TRBD1,TRBV10-3,CATTTGETDTQYF,TGTGCCACAACGACAGGGGAAACAGATACGCAGTATTTT
TRBJ2-2,once,-,TRBV6-1,CASNPGQRVGELFF,TGTGCCAGCAACCCGGGACAACGGGTCGGGGAGCTGTTTTTT
TRBJ1-1,few,-,TRBV4-1,CASSHLPEGPEAFF,TGCGCCAGCAGCCACCTGCCGGAGGGCCCTGAAGCTTTCTTT
TRBJ1-4,-,TRBD1,TRBV29-1,CSTGQGDRKLFF,TGCAGCACAGGACAGGGGGATAGAAAACTGTTTTTT
TRBJ1-4,-,-,TRBV10-3,CASSLIGPNEKLFF,TGTGCCAGCAGTTTGATCGGCCCTAATGAAAAACTGTTTTTT
TRBJ2-5,few,-,TRBV10-2,CASRPSRGGGETQYF,TGTGCCAGCAGACCTTCCAGGGGCGGGGGAGAGACCCAGTACTTC
TRBJ1-6,-,-,TRBV6-5,CASSYSIKGGSPLHF,TGTGCCAGCAGTTACTCGATAAAGGGAGGCTCACCCCTCCACTTT
TRBJ2-6,once,-,TRBV19,CASSMGWAHTEAF,TGTGCCAGTAGTATGGGTTGGGCCCACACTGAAGCTTTC
TRBJ2-1,-,-,TRBV7-6,CASSLGVSAYNEQFF,TGTGCCAGCAGCTTAGGGGTTAGCGCCTACAATGAGCAGTTCTTC
TRBJ1-5,-,-,TRBV12-3/TRBV12-4,CASSRDVSNQPQHF,TGTGCCAGCAGTAGGGACGTTAGCAATCAGCCCCAGCATTTT
TRBJ2-2,few,-,TRBV7-9,CASSSPRGHPGELFF,TGTGCCAGCAGTTCCCCGCGTGGGCATCCCGGGGAGCTGTTTTTT
TRBJ2-5,-,-,TRBV20-1,CSARGIRGPQETQYF,TGCAGTGCTAGAGGCATCCGGGGGCCCCAAGAGACCCAGTACTTC
TRBJ2-5,few,-,TRBV5-6,CASSQSAGGETQYF,TGTGCCAGCAGCCAATCCGCAGGTGGCGAGACCCAGTACTTC
TRBJ2-2,-,-,TRBV24-1,CATSSPGTRNTGELFF,TGTGCCACCAGCAGTCCCGGGACACGAAACACCGGGGAGCTGTTTTTT
TRBJ2-2,few,TRBD2,TRBV24-1,CATSDWGGLNTGELFF,TGTGCCACCAGTGATTGGGGGGGATTGAACACCGGGGAGCTGTTTTTT
TRBJ1-1,once,-,TRBV29-1,CSVDWGSDTEAFF,TGCAGCGTTGACTGGGGGTCGGACACTGAAGCTTTCTTT
TRBJ2-4,-,TRBD1,TRBV29-1,CSVAPPGQGQNIQYF,TGCAGCGTTGCCCCCCCGGGACAGGGGCAAAACATTCAGTACTTC
TRBJ1-4,-,-,TRBV20-1,CSAHVTSNEKLFF,TGCAGTGCTCACGTTACTAGTAATGAAAAACTGTTTTTT
TRBJ1-6,-,-,TRBV6-5,CASSGRVSNSPLHF,TGTGCCAGCAGTGGGAGGGTGTCGAATTCACCCCTCCACTTT
TRBJ2-2,few,TRBD1,TRBV9,CASSVDAVGTDLTGELFF,TGTGCCAGCAGCGTAGATGCCGTCGGGACAGATCTCACCGGGGAGCTGTTTTTT
TRBJ2-7,few,-,TRBV7-9,CASSLETVGEQYF,TGTGCCAGCAGCTTAGAGACAGTTGGCGAGCAGTACTTC
TRBJ1-5,-,-,TRBV20-1,CSAREGGNNQPQHF,TGCAGTGCTAGAGAGGGGGGTAACAATCAGCCCCAGCATTTT
TRBJ2-2,few,TRBD2,TRBV19,CASKTSGRTGELFF,TGTGCCAGTAAGACTAGCGGGAGGACCGGGGAGCTGTTTTTT
TRBJ2-5,-,TRBD1,TRBV5-4,CASSLEGGQGSGTQYF,TGTGCCAGCAGCTTGGAGGGCGGACAGGGGTCAGGGACCCAGTACTTC
TRBJ2-7,-,-,TRBV10-2,CASTEQGRDYEQYF,TGCGCCAGCACCGAACAGGGGAGGGACTACGAGCAGTACTTC
TRBJ2-5,-,TRBD2,TRBV7-9,CASSLSSGGLQEIQYF,TGTGCCAGCAGCCTCTCTAGCGGGGGGCTCCAAGAGATCCAGTACTTC
TRBJ1-1,-,-,TRBV10-3,CAISESRGRGTEAFF,TGTGCCATCAGTGAGTCGCGAGGGCGGGGTACTGAAGCTTTCTTT
TRBJ2-7,-,TRBD2,TRBV7-2,CASSPGTSGVYEQYF,TGCGCCAGCAGCCCTGGGACTAGCGGGGTCTACGAGCAGTACTTC
TRBJ1-5,-,-,TRBV28,CASRGHFNQPQHF,TGTGCCAGCAGGGGACATTTCAATCAGCCCCAGCATTTT
TRBJ1-5,-,-,TRBV4-1,CASSHGGNRVGQPQHF,TGCGCCAGCAGCCATGGCGGGAACAGGGTAGGTCAGCCCCAGCATTTT
TRBJ2-7,-,-,TRBV20-1,CSAKLLVFNEQYF,TGCAGTGCTAAATTACTAGTATTTAACGAGCAGTACTTC